This T cell receptor beta chain was recovered during a study of blood T cell repertoires in COVID-19. The V end lost 8 bases, the J end lost 4 bases, and 14 bases lay between the germline ends. The CDR3 runs 14 residues. Looked up from germline, CDR1 is SGHAT and CDR2 is FQNNGV. The data were produced by immunoSEQ multiplex PCR, yet TCRdb's version contains in-frame clones alone and is incomplete. Of 300,000 or so clones in the sample, about 88% were seen once. Sequencing input: PBMCs or T cells enriched from blood (not recorded which). This chain links TRBV11-2 with TRBJ2-2; possibly TRBD1 for D (5 bases). The receptor was derived from a woman aged 25 to 45 who had recovered from COVID-19. CDR3 loop: CASSKQGGTGELFF. CDR3 in DNA: TGTGCCAGCTCTAAGCAGGGTGGCACCGGGGAGCTGTTTTTT.